One sample yielded the 31 T cell receptor beta chains listed below, sequenced in a study of blood T cell repertoires in COVID-19. The repertoire was sequenced with immunoSEQ multiplex PCR; TCRdb's copy has only in-frame clones and lacks some. Here the sample spans about 120,000 clones, 75% to 90% being singletons. Source material: peripheral blood. The receptor set was obtained from a woman aged 70-85 years with acute or convalescent COVID-19.

The chain joins TRBV5-1 to TRBJ2-7; a weak D match, TRBD1 (6 bases). CDR3 size: 14 residues. The V end was cut by 6 bases, the J end by 8 bases, with 21 bases between. Germline values: CDR1 SGHRS, CDR2 YFSETQ. The CDR3, as DNA: TGCGCCAGCAAGCCCGGGACATTTTCGGGGCAGCAGTACTTC. Its protein product is CASKPGTFSGQQYF. The entire variable domain, with the rest obtained from reference TRBV5-1 and TRBJ2-7, is as follows: KAGVTQTPRYLIKTRGQQVTLSCSPISGHRSVSWYQQTPGQGLQFLFEYFSETQRNKGNFPGRFSGRQFSNSRSEMNVSTLELGDSALYLCASKPGTFSGQQYFGPGTRLTVT.

This rearrangement joins TRBV5-4 to TRBJ1-1; TRBD1 is a possible D gene (5 bases). V was clipped by 1 base and J by 8 bases, with 15 bases between them. Germline values: CDR1 SGHNT, CDR2 YYREEE (reference sequence). The CDR3 is made up of 14 amino acids. DNA of the CDR3: TGTGCCAGCAGCTTGACGGGGGTTCCAGGGGAAGCTTTCTTT. This codes for CASSLTGVPGEAFF. Together with reference TRBV5-4 and TRBJ1-1, the CDR3 gives the full variable domain: ETGVTQSPTHLIKTRGQQVTLRCSSQSGHNTVSWYQQALGQGPQFIFQYYREEENGRGNFPPRFSGLQFPNYSSELNVNALELDDSALYLCASSLTGVPGEAFFGQGTRLTVV.

This chain connects TRBV7-2 to TRBJ2-3; TRBD2 might be the D (6 bases). The CDR3 has 16 residues. Germline V CDR1 and CDR2: SGHTA, FQGNSA. V was trimmed by 2 bases and J by 0 bases, leaving 12 bases between them. CDR3 loop: CASSLFVRGSTDTQYF. CDR3 coding DNA: TGTGCCAGCAGCTTATTTGTGCGGGGAAGCACAGATACGCAGTATTTT.

This chain uses TRBV7-3 with TRBJ2-5, with TRBD2 matching 7 bases. Germline V gene data show CDR1 as SGHTA and CDR2 as FQGTGA. The CDR3 has 16 amino acids. Unmatched junction bases numbered 10, after V lost 1 base and J lost 5 bases. CDR3 sequence: CASSLMVEAGRETQYF. In DNA form, the CDR3 reads TGTGCCAGCAGCTTAATGGTAGAAGCGGGGAGGGAGACCCAGTACTTC.

V usage is TRBV9 and J usage is TRBJ2-3; perhaps TRBD2 as D (7 bases). This CDR3 comprises 16 residues. Trimming removed 3 bases from V and 0 bases from J, with 14 bases in between. CDR1 SGDLS and CDR2 YYNGEE come from the germline V gene. CDR3 in DNA: TGTGCCAGCAGCGAGGGGGGGACGGCTAGCACAGATACGCAGTATTTT. Encoded protein: CASSEGGTASTDTQYF.

The chain's CDR3 is CSASTQGAAEKLFF. The CDR3 bases are TGCAGTGCTAGTACTCAGGGGGCCGCTGAAAAACTGTTTTTT. V is TRBV20-1 and J is TRBJ1-4, with TRBD1 matching over 8 bases. The J segment lost 7 bases and the V segment lost 3 bases, leaving 7 bases of the junction unmatched. CDR1 and CDR2 (germline): DFQATT, SNEGSKA (reference sequence). The CDR3 has 14 amino acids.

The CDR3 DNA reads as TGTGCCAGCAGTTCCCCGGGACAGGGGAGTAATGAAGCTTTCTTT. It translates to CASSSPGQGSNEAFF. V usage is TRBV28 and J usage is TRBJ1-1, with 10 bases identical to TRBD1. Losses at the gene ends were 4 bases for V and 7 bases for J; bases not matched to a gene: 9. The germline V gene has CDR1 MDHEN and CDR2 SYDVKM. The CDR3 is made up of 15 amino acids.

The chain couples TRBV5-1 to TRBJ2-1, with a weak D call TRBD1 (5 bases). V gave up 0 bases and J gave up 5 bases, with 9 bases separating them. The germline gives CDR1 SGHRS, CDR2 YFSETQ. The CDR3 has 14 residues. CDR3: CASSLDGANNEQFF. The CDR3 nucleotides are TGCGCCAGCAGCTTGGATGGGGCAAACAATGAGCAGTTCTTC.

This clone was seen just once. This rearrangement joins TRBV6-6 to TRBJ1-1; no clear D gene. Trimming removed 2 bases from V and 0 bases from J, with 7 bases in between. This CDR3 comprises 14 residues. CDR1 and CDR2 (germline): MNHNY, SVGAGI (reference sequence). DNA for the CDR3: TGTGCCAGCAGTTACGGCACATTGAACACTGAAGCTTTCTTT. Protein: CASSYGTLNTEAFF.

This chain connects TRBV5-5 to TRBJ2-1, with TRBD2 matching over 10 bases. CDR1 is SGHKS, CDR2 YYEKEE, per germline (reference sequence). The CDR3 is 17 amino acids. With V trimmed by 0 bases and J by 4 bases, 7 bases remained unmatched. The CDR3 nucleotides read TGTGCCAGCAGCTTGGCCCCGACTAGCGGGTATTACAATGAGCAGTTCTTC. Amino acids: CASSLAPTSGYYNEQFF.

This clone was detected a few times. The chain has TRBV7-8 and TRBJ1-5; unclear D gene. Germline loops: CDR1 SGHVS, CDR2 FQNEAQ. The CDR3 spans 16 residues. V was shortened by 1 base and J by 0 bases, with 10 bases between the two germline ends. CDR3 sequence (DNA): TGTGCCAGCAGCTTAGGTCGGGGATTTAGCAATCAGCCCCAGCATTTT. Translating gives CASSLGRGFSNQPQHF.

The chain employs TRBV5-1 and TRBJ2-1; 11 bases align to TRBD2. Looked up from germline, CDR1 is SGHRS and CDR2 is YFSETQ. The CDR3 has 15 residues. V gave up 4 bases and J gave up 4 bases; unmatched junction bases: 4. CDR3: CASSVGLADYNEQFF. The CDR3 nucleotides read TGCGCCAGCAGCGTGGGACTAGCGGATTACAATGAGCAGTTCTTC.

This clone was recorded only once. The chain links TRBV3-1 (or the pseudogene TRBV3-2) to TRBJ2-7; D is possibly TRBD1 (5 bases). The V end lost 3 bases, the J end lost 2 bases, and 8 bases lay between the germline ends. The CDR3 is 13 amino acids. Germline loops: CDR1 LGHDT, CDR2 YNNKEL (reference sequence). CDR3: CASSQGPAYEQYF. DNA of the CDR3: TGTGCCAGCAGCCAGGGGCCAGCCTACGAGCAGTACTTC.

This clone was seen at least ten times. The V and J genes are TRBV7-6 and TRBJ1-5; D is possibly TRBD1 (5 bases). CDR3 length equals 15 residues. Germline V gene data show CDR1 as SGHVS and CDR2 as FNYEAQ. Trimming shortened V by 5 bases and J by 4 bases, and 15 bases separated the two germline ends. CDR3 nucleotide sequence: TGTGCCAGCAGCCCGGACTACAGGCCTAATCAGCCCCAGCATTTT. This codes for CASSPDYRPNQPQHF.

The gene calls are TRBV11-2 and TRBJ1-3, with D perhaps TRBD1 (6 bases). The germline V gene encodes CDR1 SGHAT and CDR2 FQNNGV. V was trimmed by 4 bases and J by 8 bases, leaving 15 bases between them. The CDR3 extends over 14 amino acids. This CDR3 reads CASSSNLQGDTIYF. The CDR3 bases are TGTGCCAGCAGCTCTAACCTACAGGGAGACACCATATATTTT.

The J gene is TRBJ2-3, the V gene TRBV11-2, with TRBD1 as a possible D gene (5 bases). This CDR3 is built from 16 residues. CDR1 SGHAT and CDR2 FQNNGV come from the germline V gene. Trimming stripped 1 base from V and 2 bases from J, with 13 bases between. CDR3 protein: CASSLGGGADTDTQYF. DNA for the CDR3: TGTGCCAGCAGCTTAGGGGGCGGTGCGGACACAGATACGCAGTATTTT.

The genes are TRBV9 and TRBJ2-1, with TRBD2 matching over 10 bases. The germline CDR1 and CDR2 sequences are SGDLS and YYNGEE. V was pared by 0 bases and J by 6 bases, with 3 bases of the junction left unmatched. The CDR3 sequence is 15 residues long. The chain's CDR3 is CASSVVASGGNEQFF. The CDR3 DNA is TGTGCCAGCAGCGTAGTAGCTAGCGGGGGCAATGAGCAGTTCTTC.

The CDR3 loop reads CASSRNSLVSNEQFF. The CDR3 DNA follows: TGTGCCAGCAGCCGTAATTCACTAGTTTCGAATGAGCAGTTCTTC. V gene TRBV7-2 combines with J gene TRBJ2-1, with a tentative D call TRBD2 (5 bases). Germline assignment: CDR1 SGHTA and CDR2 FQGNSA. The V gene lost 5 bases and the J gene lost 7 bases, with 18 bases spanning the gap. This CDR3 region has 15 residues.

This clone was seen a handful of times. V usage is TRBV7-9 and J usage is TRBJ2-6, with D possibly TRBD1 on 6 matching bases. V was pared by 3 bases and J by 1 base, with 13 bases between. Germline V gene lookup returns CDR1 SEHNR and CDR2 FQNEAQ (reference sequence). This CDR3 is built from 17 residues. CDR3 region: CASSFEGVGSGANVLTF. The CDR3 DNA sequence: TGTGCCAGCAGCTTTGAGGGGGTAGGGTCTGGGGCCAACGTCCTGACTTTC.

The chain is built from TRBV18 and TRBJ2-5; 7 bases map to TRBD1. Trimming at V came to 3 bases and at J to 0 bases, leaving 1 base not matched to a gene. Germline V lookup: CDR1 KGHSH, CDR2 LQKENI. The CDR3 sequence is 14 residues long. The DNA of the CDR3 is TGTGCCAGCTCACCGGGACAGAACCAAGAGACCCAGTACTTC. As protein: CASSPGQNQETQYF.

This clone was seen only once. This chain connects TRBV10-3 to TRBJ2-7, with TRBD1 identical over 10 bases. Germline V gives CDR1 ENHRY, CDR2 SYGVKD. The V segment lost 4 bases and the J segment 3 bases; nucleotides outside the gene matches: 6. CDR3 length: 15 amino acids. CDR3 sequence reads: CAISGWDRGVYEQYF. The CDR3 bases are TGTGCCATCAGTGGTTGGGACAGGGGAGTCTACGAGCAGTACTTC.

The chain links TRBV4-2 to TRBJ1-4; 12 nucleotides line up with TRBD1. Germline lookup yields CDR1 LGHNA and CDR2 YNFKEQ. V dropped 4 bases and J dropped 0; count of bases not matched to a gene: 3. This CDR3 is 17 amino acids long. The CDR3 nucleotides are TGTGCCAGCAGCCCGGGACAGGGGGCGACAACTAATGAAAAACTGTTTTTT. This sequence encodes CASSPGQGATTNEKLFF.

The chain employs TRBV2 and TRBJ1-3; no clear D. The CDR3 extends over 15 amino acids. CDR1 SNHLY and CDR2 FYNNEI come from the germline V gene. V dropped 4 bases and J dropped 4 bases, with 14 bases sitting between them. Here the CDR3 reads CASSGPRVEGNTIYF. The DNA of the CDR3 is TGTGCCAGCAGTGGTCCGAGGGTTGAAGGAAACACCATATATTTT.

V gene TRBV7-2 combines with J gene TRBJ2-3; perhaps TRBD1 as D (6 bases). Germline V lookup: CDR1 SGHTA, CDR2 FQGNSA. The CDR3 contains 13 residues. The germline V and J ends were trimmed by 7 bases and 3 bases, with 11 bases remaining between them. The DNA for the CDR3 is TGTGCCAGCAACTCGAGGGGGACAGATACGCAGTATTTT. Translation gives CASNSRGTDTQYF.

This clone was found once. The V and J genes are TRBV18 and TRBJ1-6, with D perhaps TRBD1 (5 bases). The V gene lost 1 base and the J gene lost 10 bases, with 14 bases spanning the gap. CDR3 length: 15 residues. Germline values: CDR1 KGHSH, CDR2 LQKENI. The CDR3 bases are TGTGCCAGCTCACCACAGGGTGGGGGGAACTCACCCCTCCACTTT. It is translated as CASSPQGGGNSPLHF.

V is TRBV4-1 and J is TRBJ1-1; TRBD1 is a possible D gene (5 bases). V gave up 1 base and J gave up 6 bases, with 18 bases separating them. Germline V gives CDR1 MGHRA, CDR2 YSYEKL. CDR3 length: 16 residues. Written as DNA, the CDR3 is TGCGCCAGCAGCCAAGGCGGTAGGGGCCGCTCGCCTGAAGCTTTCTTT. Translated, it gives CASSQGGRGRSPEAFF.

The chain has TRBV7-9 and TRBJ2-7; weak D call: TRBD1 (5 bases). The germline CDR1 and CDR2 sequences are SEHNR and FQNEAQ (reference sequence). V was cut by 2 bases and J by 7 bases, with 12 bases left in between. This CDR3 spans 13 amino acids. The DNA for the CDR3 is TGTGCCAGCAGCTTAACTGGGGCGGCGGAGCAGTACTTC. Protein product: CASSLTGAAEQYF.

The rearrangement uses TRBV2 and TRBJ1-6; D possibly corresponds to TRBD1 (6 bases). The CDR3 contains 15 residues. V lost 4 bases and J 2 bases, leaving 9 bases between the germline ends. Germline assignment: CDR1 SNHLY and CDR2 FYNNEI. CDR3 residues: CASSGRDTYNSPLHF. CDR3 coding DNA: TGTGCCAGCAGTGGCCGGGACACCTATAATTCACCCCTCCACTTT. Drawing the rest from reference TRBV2 and TRBJ1-6, the complete variable domain is EPEVTQTPSHQVTQMGQEVILRCVPISNHLYFYWYRQILGQKVEFLVSFYNNEISEKSEIFDDQFSVERPDGSNFTLKIRSTKLEDSAMYFCASSGRDTYNSPLHFGNGTRLTVT.

The chain has TRBV6-1 and TRBJ1-5; possibly TRBD1 for D (5 bases). The CDR3 runs to 14 residues. V was pared by 1 base and J by 6 bases, with 10 bases between. In germline, CDR1 is MNHNS, CDR2 SASEGT. CDR3 in DNA: TGTGCCAGCAGTGAAGTAGGGGTACGTCAGCCCCAGCATTTT. Amino acid sequence: CASSEVGVRQPQHF.

This chain links TRBV11-2 with TRBJ1-5; the D is unclear. V lost 4 bases and J 6 bases, leaving 10 bases between the germline ends. The length of the CDR3 is 13 residues. Germline V gene data show CDR1 as SGHAT and CDR2 as FQNNGV. CDR3 DNA sequence: TGTGCCAGCAGCTCCAGGTTGGGTCAGCCCCAGCATTTT. Its translation is CASSSRLGQPQHF.

CDR3: CASSQDAGGGPPGPYGYTF. CDR3 sequence (DNA): TGCGCCAGCAGCCAAGATGCGGGTGGAGGGCCCCCAGGACCTTATGGCTACACCTTC. The chain uses TRBV4-1 and TRBJ1-2; D not resolved. This CDR3 has 19 amino acids. The ends were cut back, 0 bases at V and 5 bases at J, with 25 bases in the middle. Germline CDR1 reads MGHRA; CDR2 reads YSYEKL.